This T cell receptor beta chain was captured in a study of shared clonotypes between healthy human individuals. Whole-study results and caveats: Although depth was large, rarefaction showed that sequencing of the sorted subsets was incomplete.

Comments on this clone: No antigen is known for it.

From germline, CDR1 is MNHEY and CDR2 SMNVEV (reference sequence). Losses at the gene ends were 5 bases for V and 5 bases for J; bases not matched to a gene: 7. This CDR3 comprises 14 residues. Donors comprised healthy HIV-negative adults lacking recent acute infections or vaccinations. Adults of Caucasian background living in Nashville, Tennessee made up all donors. Clones were read by immunoSEQ multiplex PCR, and TCRdb kept only the in-frame ones, dropping some. The sample has fewer than 850,000 clones, 80% to 95% seen once. This chain uses TRBV27 with TRBJ2-5; 8 bases align to TRBD1. The sequence was collected from a young man in good health. Some clones in this sample may be carry-over from other donors' samples. The specimen was memory CD8+ T cells from PBMCs. Stated subset: CD45RO+ cells pooled with CCR7-negative TemRA cells. CDR3 nucleotide sequence: TGTGCCAGCAGTCCGGACAGGGAGATGGAGACCCAGTACTTC. It yields the protein CASSPDREMETQYF.